What follows describes a single T cell receptor beta chain. Germline V lookup: CDR1 LNHDA, CDR2 SQIVND (reference sequence). The CDR3 extends over 14 amino acids. The V end lost 6 bases, the J end lost 2 bases, and 12 bases lay between the germline ends. This entry belongs to a study of technical replicates of blood from a handful of donors. The method was immunoSEQ multiplex PCR; TCRdb's version includes in-frame clones alone and lacks a portion of them. The profile shows tens of thousands of clones, 94% of them singletons. This chain joins TRBV19 and TRBJ2-3, with a tentative D call TRBD2 (6 bases). The clonotype was recovered from a human donor in good health. Source material: T cells isolated from PBMCs. The CDR3 reads CASRRDSSTDTQYF. In DNA, the CDR3 is TGTGCCAGTAGACGGGACTCTTCCACAGATACGCAGTATTTT.